A single sample gave rise to the 8 T cell receptor beta chains below, sequenced in a study of long-term antiretroviral therapy in people with HIV. Survey level was the resolution at which the v3.0 immunoSEQ assay ran. Generated by immunoSEQ multiplex PCR, the TCRdb table keeps only in-frame clones and is missing some. The sample contains 20,000 to 30,000 clones, roughly 83% of which appear only once. This specimen consisted of unsorted PBMCs, obtained 0.7 years before starting antiretroviral therapy. The receptor source for this set is a man younger than 45 with HIV.

The V and J genes are TRBV7-2 and TRBJ1-6; no firm D call. CDR3 length equals 16 residues. Per the germline V gene, CDR1 is SGHTA and CDR2 is FQGNSA. The germline V and J ends were trimmed by 1 base and 5 bases, with 12 bases remaining between them. CDR3 DNA: TGTGCCAGCAGCTTAGGGTCCCCGGGAGATAATTCACCCCTCCACTTT. As protein: CASSLGSPGDNSPLHF. The full variable domain, completed using reference TRBV7-2 and TRBJ1-6, is GAGVSQSPSNKVTEKGKDVELRCDPISGHTALYWYRQSLGQGLEFLIYFQGNSAPDKSGLPSDRFSAERTGGSVSTLTIQRTQQEDSAVYLCASSLGSPGDNSPLHFGNGTRLTVT.

V usage is TRBV28 and J usage is TRBJ1-1; TRBD1 might be the D (6 bases). The CDR3 has 14 amino acids. CDR1 and CDR2 from the germline V gene are MDHEN and SYDVKM. In nucleotides, the CDR3 is TGTGTCGTGGGGTGGGGGAGAGGGACAACTGAAGCTTTCTTT. Translating it yields CVVGWGRGTTEAFF.

Notes on this clone: The junction departs from germline at one end; a sequencing error may be responsible. The chain employs TRBV14 and TRBJ2-1; 8 bases match TRBD2. The CDR3 has 14 amino acids. Germline CDR1 reads SGHDN; CDR2 reads FVKESK. The DNA for the CDR3 is TGTGCCAGCGAGAAAGCGGGAGTTGTTACATCACGGCTCTTC. This gives the protein CASEKAGVVTSRLF.

The chain recombines TRBV11-2 with TRBJ2-7; 7 bases are shared with TRBD1. J gave up 6 bases and V 4 bases, and 6 bases lay outside the gene matches. This CDR3 contains 13 residues. Germline loops: CDR1 SGHAT, CDR2 FQNNGV. This chain's CDR3 is CASSYDRASEQYF. DNA of the CDR3: TGTGCCAGCAGCTATGACAGGGCGAGCGAGCAGTACTTC.

The V and J genes are TRBV2 and TRBJ2-7, with 9 bases matching TRBD1. Germline trimming cut 9 bases from V and 6 bases from J; bases unmatched to any gene: 12. This CDR3 is 14 amino acids long. From germline, CDR1 is SNHLY and CDR2 FYNNEI. The CDR3 region is CARRTGEGGFEQYF. The CDR3 region has the DNA TGTGCCAGGAGGACAGGGGAAGGGGGGTTCGAGCAGTACTTC.

This chain connects TRBV5-1 to TRBJ2-1; TRBD2 might be the D (5 bases). Trimming shortened V by 1 base and J by 6 bases, and 14 bases separated the two germline ends. The CDR3 length is 15 residues. Germline lookup yields CDR1 SGHRS and CDR2 YFSETQ. For the CDR3, the DNA is TGCGCCAGCAGCTTGAAAGGGCGTGGGAGCAATGAGCAGTTCTTC. Translation gives CASSLKGRGSNEQFF.

Points on this clone: A junction boundary mismatches the germline segment, possibly from a read error. This chain connects TRBV13 to TRBJ1-1; 9 bases align to TRBD1. Germline lookup yields CDR1 PRHDT and CDR2 FYEKMQ (reference sequence). The CDR3 totals 16 residues. The CDR3 protein is CASSVGQGWGDTEAFF. For the CDR3, the DNA is TGTGCCAGCAGCGTAGGACAGGGGTGGGGTGACACTGAAGCTTTCTTT. The full variable domain, its missing parts supplied by reference TRBV13 and TRBJ1-1, is AAGVIQSPRHLIKEKRETATLKCYPIPRHDTVYWYQQGPGQDPQFLISFYEKMQSDKGSIPDRFSAQQFSDYHSELNMSSLELGDSALYFCASSVGQGWGDTEAFFGQGTRLTVV.

This chain links TRBV7-2 with TRBJ2-7; D possibly corresponds to TRBD2 (7 bases). V shed 0 bases and J shed 3 bases, with 18 bases lying between them. The CDR3 runs 17 residues. Germline CDR1 is SGHTA and CDR2 is FQGNSA. The CDR3 sequence is CASSLAPGGGGFYEQYF. CDR3 DNA: TGTGCCAGCAGCTTAGCCCCTGGCGGGGGCGGGTTCTACGAGCAGTACTTC.